This section outlines one TCR beta chain sequence together with its context. No antigen is known for it. Produced via immunoSEQ multiplex PCR; TCRdb's table is partial and in-frame only. The sample has roughly 61,000 clones, around 92% seen once. This specimen comes from a study of OX40 agonist ivuxolimab in advanced cancers. Overall study: Every patient in dose escalation had hepatocellular carcinoma, melanoma, renal cell or head and neck cancer. Study conclusions and caveats: Doses of 0.1 to 3.0 mg/kg were accompanied by clonal expansion of CD4+ and CD8+ blood T cells by week 6. CD8+ T cells showed, on average, more clonal expansion than CD4+ cells.

With baseline, cycle 4 day 1, and cycle 7 day 1 as timepoints, blood was sampled. Per germline, CDR1 SQVTM and CDR2 ANQGSEA. V dropped 7 bases and J dropped 7 bases, with 13 bases sitting between them. This CDR3 contains 11 residues. The input for sequencing was CD4+ or CD8+ T cells sorted from blood, taken in a trial of the OX40 agonist ivuxolimab. This receptor was taken from an adult with an advanced solid tumor such as melanoma, head and neck, liver or kidney cancer. V usage is TRBV29-1 and J usage is TRBJ1-2; tentative D call: TRBD1 (6 bases). In nucleotides, the CDR3 is TGCAGCGGGTCGGACAGCCCTGGCTACACCTTC. As protein: CSGSDSPGYTF.